Described below is a single TCR beta chain sequence and its context. Its antigen remains undetermined. There are no base qualities to consult, and no much larger clone falls within one base. The CDR3 runs 12 residues from the cysteine to the phenylalanine. This entry keeps only the CDR3 DNA: 36 bases, framed from base 1. The data belong to a study of human T cells and chemical hapten exposure (dated by TCRdb to the early 2020s). As for the study more broadly: For sensitization, 2% DPC in acetone was applied to a 2 cm by 2 cm area of upper inner arm skin. Patients additionally received weekly therapeutic DPC doses to the scalp throughout the approximately 24-week study period. Patch testing was done on the upper back using Finn chambers containing 0.01% DPC, and results were scored after 6 days according to International Contact Dermatitis Research Group standards. The patient cohort, mostly female, included alopecia areata with under or over 50% scalp involvement, alopecia totalis and alopecia universalis. Libraries were pooled for sequencing, and variation in per-sample TCR yields was attributed mainly to small differences in library volumes within the pool. This study followed changes in the peripheral blood TCR repertoire in vivo during primary and secondary sensitization of alopecia patients to the hapten diphenylcyclopropenone (DPC). Blood was sampled from patients pre-sensitization (week 0) and at 2, 6 and about 24 weeks after DPC sensitization. For TCR sequencing, blood came from approximately 29 alopecia patients at anywhere from one to four time points (pre-sensitization, 2, 6 and 24 weeks). Points the paper makes about the study in general: Significantly more large CDR3 similarity clusters were formed by expanded TCRs than by pre-sensitization or healthy control sets, consistent with antigen-driven responses. Repeated subsampling changed both the strength of the expansion versus patch-test correlation and the threshold at which that correlation became significant. Patch test score was positively correlated with the number of PT1 expanded TCRs, with significance at thresholds 8, 16 and 32 but not at 4. DPC sensitization did not change how many TCRs were above 1 in 1000 frequency, and no evidence was found of alterations in global repertoire structure. Because all patients had alopecia, a presumed autoimmune disease, the immune response of the patients might differ from that of healthy individuals.

The library was built by means of RACE. Sequencing was performed on a NextSeq 500. During library preparation, unique molecular identifiers were attached to individual cDNA molecules so that TCRs could be counted quantitatively and reproducibly. Both TCR alpha and TCR beta chains were sequenced from each blood RNA sample. As for the original processing: A median of around 100,000 TCRs per sample was observed, with a range of about 23,224 to 690,600. V, J and CDR3 annotation of the TCR reads was performed with the Decombinator software suite. For the PS versus PT1 abundance plots, all samples were subsampled to the same number of TCRs (28,000). TCRs were defined as expanded if absent before sensitization and observed at least eight times at the 2-week time point. TCRdb took the public reads, trimmed them with fastp at Q25, ran MiXCR for clone calling and kept in-frame beta chains. Records with the same CDR3 protein are collapsed into one entry carrying the most frequent genes and DNA. V and J calls and clone size were set by TCRdb, not the authors. The sample has about 380,000 distinct CDR3 sequences on record, 5.1% of them singletons. 2% to 3% of the sample lies in the top ten.

Reading the label with the study, this specimen's time point is: pre-sensitization, week 0. The intended sense of this specimen's treatment or condition label: therapeutic diphenylcyclopropenone sensitization with weekly scalp DPC. At every patch-test visit, the blood draw took place before the patch test was put on. Patients were eligible if aged 18 to 70, diagnosed with alopecia and judged suitable for DPC therapy, and pregnant patients were excluded. Unfractionated whole blood was collected in Tempus Blood RNA tubes, and total RNA was extracted from that blood. The rearrangement combines TRBV21-1 with TRBJ2-2; the table's D call, TRBD2, was not checked against the DNA. TRBV21-1 is given as a pseudogene. The origin of this receptor is a woman aged 50 to 60 with alopecia areata. Some clones in this sample may be carry-over from other donors' samples. Sequencing used whole blood, obtained in connection with sensitization to the hapten diphenylcyclopropenone (DPC). Here the CDR3 is given as CASLRAGGELFF. The DNA is as follows: TGTGCCAGCCTGCGGGCTGGCGGGGAGCTGTTTTTT.